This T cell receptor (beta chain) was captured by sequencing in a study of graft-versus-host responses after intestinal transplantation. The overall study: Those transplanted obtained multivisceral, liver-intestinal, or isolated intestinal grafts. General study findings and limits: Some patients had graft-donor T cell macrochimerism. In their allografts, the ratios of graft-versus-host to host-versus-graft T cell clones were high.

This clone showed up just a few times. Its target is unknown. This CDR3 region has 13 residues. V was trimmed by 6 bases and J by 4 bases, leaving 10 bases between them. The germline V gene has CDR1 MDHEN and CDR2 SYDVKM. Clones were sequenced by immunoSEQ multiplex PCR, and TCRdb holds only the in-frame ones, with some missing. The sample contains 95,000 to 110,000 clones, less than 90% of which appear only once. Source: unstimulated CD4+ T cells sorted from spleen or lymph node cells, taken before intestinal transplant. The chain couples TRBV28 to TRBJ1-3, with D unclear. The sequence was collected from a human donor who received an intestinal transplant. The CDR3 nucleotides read TGTGCCAGCAGCTCGGTGAGGGGAAACACCATATATTTT. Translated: CASSSVRGNTIYF.